This record looks at one T cell receptor beta chain sequence and its context. Germline lookup yields CDR1 LNHNV and CDR2 YYDKDF (reference sequence). V lost 0 bases to trimming and J lost 3 bases; unmatched junction nucleotides: 7. There are 17 residues in the CDR3. The data were taken from a study of shared clonotypes between healthy human individuals. Clones were sequenced by immunoSEQ multiplex PCR, and TCRdb holds only the in-frame ones, with some missing. The sample carries over a million clones, around 95% recorded once. The sequencing input was naive CD4+ T cells sorted from blood. The subset: CD45RA+ positively selected. The clonotype originates from a young man in good health. The chain recombines TRBV15 with TRBJ2-2, with 7 positions matching TRBD2. The CDR3 DNA reads TGTGCCACCAGCAGAGAGCCTAGCGGATCCTACACCGGGGAGCTGTTTTTT. This sequence encodes CATSREPSGSYTGELFF.